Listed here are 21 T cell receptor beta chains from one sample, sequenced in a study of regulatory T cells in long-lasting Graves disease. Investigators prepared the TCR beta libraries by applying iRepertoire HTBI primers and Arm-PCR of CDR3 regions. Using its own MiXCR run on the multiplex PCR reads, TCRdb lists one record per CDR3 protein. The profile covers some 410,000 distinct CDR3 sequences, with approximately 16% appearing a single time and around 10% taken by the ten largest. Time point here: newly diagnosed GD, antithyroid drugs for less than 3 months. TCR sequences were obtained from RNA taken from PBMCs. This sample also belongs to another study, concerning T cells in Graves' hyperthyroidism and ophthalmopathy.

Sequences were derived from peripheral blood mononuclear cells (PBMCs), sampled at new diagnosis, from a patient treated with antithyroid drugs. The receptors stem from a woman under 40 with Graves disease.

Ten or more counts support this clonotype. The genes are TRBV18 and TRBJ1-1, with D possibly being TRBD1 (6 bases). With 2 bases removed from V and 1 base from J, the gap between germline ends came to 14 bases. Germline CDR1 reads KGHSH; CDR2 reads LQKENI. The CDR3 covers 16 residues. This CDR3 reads CASSPVRGVRNTEAFF. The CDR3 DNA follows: TGTGCCAGCTCACCAGTAAGGGGGGTTCGGAACACTGAAGCTTTCTTT.

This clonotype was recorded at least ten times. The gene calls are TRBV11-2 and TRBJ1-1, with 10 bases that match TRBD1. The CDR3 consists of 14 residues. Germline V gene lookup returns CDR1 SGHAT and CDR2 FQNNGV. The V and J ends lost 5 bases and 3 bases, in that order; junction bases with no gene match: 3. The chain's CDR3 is CASSPDRGDTEAFF. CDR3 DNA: TGTGCCAGCAGCCCGGACAGGGGGGACACTGAAGCTTTCTTT.

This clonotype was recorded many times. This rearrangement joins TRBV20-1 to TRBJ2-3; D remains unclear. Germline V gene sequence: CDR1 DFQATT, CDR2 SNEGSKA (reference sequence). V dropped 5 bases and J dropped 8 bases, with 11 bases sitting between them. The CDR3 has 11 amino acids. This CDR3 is CSAGGSGTQYF. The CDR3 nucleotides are TGCAGTGCTGGCGGCTCGGGTACGCAGTATTTT.

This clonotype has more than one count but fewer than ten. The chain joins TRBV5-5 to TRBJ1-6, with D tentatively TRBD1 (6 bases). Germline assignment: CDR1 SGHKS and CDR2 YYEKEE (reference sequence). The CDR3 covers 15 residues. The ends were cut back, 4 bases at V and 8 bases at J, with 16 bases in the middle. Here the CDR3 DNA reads TGTGCCAGCAGCCTTCAAGGGGGGATAGATTCACCCCTCCACTTT. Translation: CASSLQGGIDSPLHF.

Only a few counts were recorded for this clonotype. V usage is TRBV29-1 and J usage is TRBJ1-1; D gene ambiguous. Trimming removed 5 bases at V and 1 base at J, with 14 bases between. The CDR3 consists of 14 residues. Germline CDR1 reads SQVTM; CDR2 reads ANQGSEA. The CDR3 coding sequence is TGCAGCGTTACCTTGGCATTTGGGAACACTGAAGCTTTCTTT. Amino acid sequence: CSVTLAFGNTEAFF. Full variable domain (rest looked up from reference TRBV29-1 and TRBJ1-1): SAVISQKPSRDICQRGTSLTIQCQVDSQVTMMFWYRQQPGQSLTLIATANQGSEATYESGFVIDKFPISRPNLTFSTLTVSNMSPEDSSIYLCSVTLAFGNTEAFFGQGTRLTVV.

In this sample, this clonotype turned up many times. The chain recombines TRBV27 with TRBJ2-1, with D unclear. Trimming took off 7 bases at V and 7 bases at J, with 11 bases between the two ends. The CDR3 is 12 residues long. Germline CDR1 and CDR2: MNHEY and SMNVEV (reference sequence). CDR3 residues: CASNRVGNEQFF. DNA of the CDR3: TGTGCCAGCAATAGGGTCGGGAATGAGCAGTTCTTC.

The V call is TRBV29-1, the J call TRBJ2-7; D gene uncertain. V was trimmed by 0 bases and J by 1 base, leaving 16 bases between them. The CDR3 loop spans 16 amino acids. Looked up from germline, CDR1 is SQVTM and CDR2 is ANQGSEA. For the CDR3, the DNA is TGCAGCGTTGAAGAGATCGACTCGGCCGGTTCCTACGAGCAGTACTTC. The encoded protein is CSVEEIDSAGSYEQYF.

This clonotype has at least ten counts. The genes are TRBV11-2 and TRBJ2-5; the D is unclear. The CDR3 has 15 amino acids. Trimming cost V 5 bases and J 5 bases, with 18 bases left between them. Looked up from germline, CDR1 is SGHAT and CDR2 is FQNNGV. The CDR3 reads CASSMIEGPGETQYF. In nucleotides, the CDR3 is TGTGCCAGCAGCATGATAGAAGGCCCCGGCGAGACCCAGTACTTC.

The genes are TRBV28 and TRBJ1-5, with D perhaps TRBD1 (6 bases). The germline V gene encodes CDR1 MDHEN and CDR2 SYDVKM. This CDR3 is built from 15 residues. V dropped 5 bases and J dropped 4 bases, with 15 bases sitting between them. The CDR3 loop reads CASSTYGQLNQPQHF. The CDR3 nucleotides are TGTGCCAGCAGTACATACGGACAGCTAAATCAGCCCCAGCATTTT.

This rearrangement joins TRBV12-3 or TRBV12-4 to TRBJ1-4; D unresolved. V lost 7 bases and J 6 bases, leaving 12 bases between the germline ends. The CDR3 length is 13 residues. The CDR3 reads CASTEGGYEKLFF. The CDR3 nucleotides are TGTGCCAGCACCGAAGGCGGGTATGAAAAACTGTTTTTT.

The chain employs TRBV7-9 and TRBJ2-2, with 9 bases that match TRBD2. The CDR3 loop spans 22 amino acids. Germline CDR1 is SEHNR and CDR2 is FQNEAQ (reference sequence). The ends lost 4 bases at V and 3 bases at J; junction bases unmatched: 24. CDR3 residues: CASSYITAGTSSIIGYTGELFF. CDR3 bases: TGTGCCAGCAGCTATATTACGGCCGGGACTAGCTCGATCATAGGCTACACCGGGGAGCTGTTTTTT.

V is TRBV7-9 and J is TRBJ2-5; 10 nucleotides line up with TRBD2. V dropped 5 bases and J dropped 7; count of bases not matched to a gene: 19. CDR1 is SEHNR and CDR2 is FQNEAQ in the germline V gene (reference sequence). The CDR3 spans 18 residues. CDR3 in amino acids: CASSQQSSGRELRWTQYF. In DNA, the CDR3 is TGTGCCAGCAGCCAGCAGTCTAGCGGGAGAGAGCTTAGGTGGACCCAGTACTTC.

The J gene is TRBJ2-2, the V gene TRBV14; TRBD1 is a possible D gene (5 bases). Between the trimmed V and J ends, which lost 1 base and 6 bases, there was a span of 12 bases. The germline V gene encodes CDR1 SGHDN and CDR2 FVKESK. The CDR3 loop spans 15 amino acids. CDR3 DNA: TGTGCCAGCAGCCAAGGCAGGGCCGGTCCCGGGGAGCTGTTTTTT. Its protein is CASSQGRAGPGELFF.

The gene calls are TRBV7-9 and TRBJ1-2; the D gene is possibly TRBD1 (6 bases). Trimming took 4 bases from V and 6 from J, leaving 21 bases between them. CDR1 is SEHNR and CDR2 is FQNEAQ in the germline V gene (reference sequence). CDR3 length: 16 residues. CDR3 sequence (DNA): TGTGCCAGCAGCTGGCTACAGGGCGGGGGGCGTAATGGCTACACCTTC. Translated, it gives CASSWLQGGGRNGYTF.

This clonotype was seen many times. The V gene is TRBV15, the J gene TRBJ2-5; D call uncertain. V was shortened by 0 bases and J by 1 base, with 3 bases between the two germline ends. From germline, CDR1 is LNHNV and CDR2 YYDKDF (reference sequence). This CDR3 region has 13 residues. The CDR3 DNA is TGTGCCACCAGCAGAGACACCCAAGAGACCCAGTACTTC. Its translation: CATSRDTQETQYF.

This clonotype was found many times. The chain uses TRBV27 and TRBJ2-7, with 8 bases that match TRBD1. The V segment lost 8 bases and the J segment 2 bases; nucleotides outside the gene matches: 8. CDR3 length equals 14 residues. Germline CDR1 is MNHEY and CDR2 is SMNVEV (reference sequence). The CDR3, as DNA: TGTGCCAGCCGAAGGACAGGGATTACCTACGAGCAGTACTTC. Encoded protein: CASRRTGITYEQYF.

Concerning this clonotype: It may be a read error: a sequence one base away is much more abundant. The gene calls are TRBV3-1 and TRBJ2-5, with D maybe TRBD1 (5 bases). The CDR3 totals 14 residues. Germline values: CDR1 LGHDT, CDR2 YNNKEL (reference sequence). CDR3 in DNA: TGTGCCAGCAGCCTGCAGGGAAGCCAAGAGACCCGGTACTTC. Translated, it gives CASSLQGSQETRYF.

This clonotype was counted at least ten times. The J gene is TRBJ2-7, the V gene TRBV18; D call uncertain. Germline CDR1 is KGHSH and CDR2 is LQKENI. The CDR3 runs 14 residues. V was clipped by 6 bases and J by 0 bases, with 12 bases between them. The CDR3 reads CASSPQAVSYEQYF. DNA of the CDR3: TGTGCCAGCTCTCCGCAGGCGGTCTCCTACGAGCAGTACTTC.

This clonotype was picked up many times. The CDR3 protein is CASSLFGQGYEQFF. The DNA of the CDR3 is TGTGCCAGCAGCTTATTTGGACAGGGATATGAGCAGTTCTTC. J is TRBJ2-1 and V is TRBV11-3, with 8 bases identical to TRBD1. The CDR3 sequence is 14 residues long. Trimming at V came to 2 bases and at J to 8 bases, leaving 5 bases not matched to a gene. Germline V CDR1 and CDR2: SGHNT, YENEEA.

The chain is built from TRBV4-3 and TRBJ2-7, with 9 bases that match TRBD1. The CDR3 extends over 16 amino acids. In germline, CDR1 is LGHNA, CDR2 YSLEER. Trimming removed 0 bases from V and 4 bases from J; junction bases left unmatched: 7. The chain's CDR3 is CASSQDPTGGGYEQYF. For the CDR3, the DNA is TGCGCCAGCAGCCAAGATCCAACAGGGGGCGGGTACGAGCAGTACTTC.

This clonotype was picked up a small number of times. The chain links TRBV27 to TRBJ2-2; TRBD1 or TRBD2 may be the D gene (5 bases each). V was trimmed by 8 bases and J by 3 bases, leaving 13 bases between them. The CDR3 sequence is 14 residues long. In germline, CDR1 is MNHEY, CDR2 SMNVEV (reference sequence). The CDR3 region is CASRRWGYTGELFF. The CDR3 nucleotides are TGTGCCAGCCGCAGGTGGGGGTACACCGGGGAGCTGTTTTTT.